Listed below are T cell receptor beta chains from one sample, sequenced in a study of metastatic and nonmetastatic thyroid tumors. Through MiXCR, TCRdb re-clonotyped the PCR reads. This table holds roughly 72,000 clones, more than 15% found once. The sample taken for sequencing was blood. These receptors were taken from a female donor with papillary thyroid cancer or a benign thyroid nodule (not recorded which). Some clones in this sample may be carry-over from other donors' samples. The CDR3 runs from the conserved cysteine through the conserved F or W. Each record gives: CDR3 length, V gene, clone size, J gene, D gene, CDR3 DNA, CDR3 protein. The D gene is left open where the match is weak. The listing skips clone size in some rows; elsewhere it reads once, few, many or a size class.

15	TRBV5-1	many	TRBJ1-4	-	TGCGCCAGCAGCTTGGAGAGGCAGGGGAATGAAAAACTGTTTTTT	CASSLERQGNEKLFF
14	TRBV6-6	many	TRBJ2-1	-	TGTGCCAGCAGTTACTCGCGGGTTTACAATGAGCAGTTCTTC	CASSYSRVYNEQFF
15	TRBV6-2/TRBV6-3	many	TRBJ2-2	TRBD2	TGTGCCAGCAGTTACGGCGGGAGGGCCACCGGGGAGCTGTTTTTT	CASSYGGRATGELFF
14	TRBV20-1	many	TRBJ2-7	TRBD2	TGCAGTGCTTCTGGGGCGGGAGGGCCTCGGGAGCAGTACTTC	CSASGAGGPREQYF
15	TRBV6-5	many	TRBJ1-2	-	TGTGCCAGCAGTTACTCATCTCCGGCTAACTATGGCTACACCTTC	CASSYSSPANYGYTF
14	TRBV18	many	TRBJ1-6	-	TGTGCCAGCTCACCAGACGGCCAGGGGTCACCCCTCCACTTT	CASSPDGQGSPLHF
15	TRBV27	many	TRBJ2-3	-	TGTGCCAGCAGTGGAACTTTACCCCCCACAGATACGCAGTATTTT	CASSGTLPPTDTQYF
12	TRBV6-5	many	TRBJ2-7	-	TGTGCCAGCAGTTACCGGGGGACGGAGCAGTACTTC	CASSYRGTEQYF
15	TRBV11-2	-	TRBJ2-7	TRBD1	TGTGCCAGCAGCCCCCCGGGACAGGAGTCCTACGAGCAGTACTTC	CASSPPGQESYEQYF
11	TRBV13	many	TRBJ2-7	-	TGTGCCAGCAGCGGGGGCTACGAGCAGTACTTC	CASSGGYEQYF
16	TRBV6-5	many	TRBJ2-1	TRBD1	TGTGCCAGCAGTTACTCGAGAGGGACAGGGGGTAATGAGCAGTTCTTC	CASSYSRGTGGNEQFF